This is a list of T cell receptor beta chains from one sample in a study of identical twins. TCRdb re-called the 5' RACE reads with MiXCR, one entry per CDR3 protein. The sample comprises about 240,000 distinct CDR3 sequences, roughly 13% of which are singletons, and about 4% rests with the top ten. Separately, the same data were catalogued under a study of yellow fever vaccine responses in identical twins.

What was sequenced was memory (CD45RO+) T cells sorted from blood. The receptors shown here come from a woman in her late teens or twenties in good health. Each CDR3 is given with its conserved first and last residue. D genes are given only for firm matches. A row's size may be missing; if present it is once, few, many or a size class.

clone_size: many
v_call: TRBV29-1
cdr3_length: 12
d_call: -
j_call: TRBJ2-1
cdr3_aa: CSSRAGPHEQFF
cdr3_nt: TGCAGCTCCAGAGCAGGGCCCCATGAGCAGTTCTTC

clone_size: -
v_call: TRBV10-3
cdr3_length: 13
d_call: -
j_call: TRBJ2-2
cdr3_aa: CAISTAVTGELFF
cdr3_nt: TGTGCCATCAGTACAGCGGTCACCGGGGAGCTGTTTTTT

clone_size: many
v_call: TRBV5-1
cdr3_length: 14
d_call: -
j_call: TRBJ1-5
cdr3_aa: CASSLTGPNQPQHF
cdr3_nt: TGCGCCAGCAGCTTGACAGGCCCCAATCAGCCCCAGCATTTT

clone_size: -
v_call: TRBV6-1
cdr3_length: 13
d_call: -
j_call: TRBJ1-2
cdr3_aa: CASRLDRDYGYTF
cdr3_nt: TGTGCCAGCAGACTTGACAGAGACTATGGCTACACCTTC

clone_size: few
v_call: TRBV2
cdr3_length: 13
d_call: TRBD1
j_call: TRBJ2-1
cdr3_aa: CASSEDRRSEQFF
cdr3_nt: TGTGCCAGCAGTGAGGACAGGCGCTCCGAGCAGTTCTTC

clone_size: many
v_call: TRBV14
cdr3_length: 12
d_call: -
j_call: TRBJ2-3
cdr3_aa: CAGEASTDTQYF
cdr3_nt: TGTGCCGGCGAAGCTAGCACAGATACGCAGTATTTT

clone_size: few
v_call: TRBV2
cdr3_length: 14
d_call: -
j_call: TRBJ1-5
cdr3_aa: CASSNKGSNQPQHF
cdr3_nt: TGTGCCAGCAGTAACAAAGGGAGCAATCAGCCCCAGCATTTT

clone_size: -
v_call: TRBV18
cdr3_length: 15
d_call: -
j_call: TRBJ2-7
cdr3_aa: CASSPKDRNTYEQYF
cdr3_nt: TGTGCCAGCTCACCCAAAGACAGAAATACCTACGAGCAGTACTTC

clone_size: many
v_call: TRBV5-1
cdr3_length: 15
d_call: TRBD2
j_call: TRBJ2-7
cdr3_aa: CASSLGTSGSHEQYF
cdr3_nt: TGCGCCAGCAGCTTGGGGACTAGCGGGAGTCACGAGCAGTACTTC

clone_size: many
v_call: TRBV3-1
cdr3_length: 13
d_call: -
j_call: TRBJ2-1
cdr3_aa: CASSQTREGEQFF
cdr3_nt: TGTGCCAGCAGCCAGACAAGAGAGGGTGAGCAGTTCTTC

clone_size: few
v_call: TRBV28
cdr3_length: 16
d_call: -
j_call: TRBJ1-4
cdr3_aa: CASSFQEITTNEKLFF
cdr3_nt: TGTGCCAGCAGTTTTCAGGAGATAACAACTAATGAAAAACTGTTTTTT

clone_size: many
v_call: TRBV29-1
cdr3_length: 15
d_call: -
j_call: TRBJ2-1
cdr3_aa: CSVPPPGVGYNEQFF
cdr3_nt: TGCAGCGTCCCGCCCCCTGGGGTTGGCTACAATGAGCAGTTCTTC

clone_size: -
v_call: TRBV3-1
cdr3_length: 14
d_call: TRBD1
j_call: TRBJ1-1
cdr3_aa: CASSKQGADTEAFF
cdr3_nt: TGTGCCAGCAGCAAACAGGGGGCGGACACTGAAGCTTTCTTT

clone_size: -
v_call: TRBV20-1
cdr3_length: 15
d_call: -
j_call: TRBJ2-2
cdr3_aa: CSATRTRLPTGELFF
cdr3_nt: TGCAGTGCTACGCGAACGAGACTACCAACCGGGGAGCTGTTTTTT

clone_size: many
v_call: TRBV5-6
cdr3_length: 15
d_call: TRBD1
j_call: TRBJ2-7
cdr3_aa: CASSFVQGAIYEQYF
cdr3_nt: TGTGCCAGCAGCTTCGTACAGGGGGCCATCTACGAGCAGTACTTC

clone_size: many
v_call: TRBV18
cdr3_length: 13
d_call: -
j_call: TRBJ2-3
cdr3_aa: CASSPSITDTQYF
cdr3_nt: TGTGCCAGCTCACCTTCCATTACAGATACGCAGTATTTT

clone_size: many
v_call: TRBV7-3
cdr3_length: 13
d_call: -
j_call: TRBJ1-1
cdr3_aa: CASSLVTDTEAFF
cdr3_nt: TGTGCCAGCTCCTTAGTAACAGACACTGAAGCTTTCTTT

clone_size: -
v_call: TRBV6-1
cdr3_length: 14
d_call: TRBD2
j_call: TRBJ2-7
cdr3_aa: CASRFGTSAYEQYF
cdr3_nt: TGTGCCAGCAGATTTGGGACTAGCGCTTACGAGCAGTACTTC

clone_size: few
v_call: TRBV7-6
cdr3_length: 14
d_call: -
j_call: TRBJ1-4
cdr3_aa: CASSSGDSREKLFF
cdr3_nt: TGTGCCAGCAGCTCAGGGGATAGTCGGGAAAAACTGTTTTTT

clone_size: -
v_call: TRBV4-2
cdr3_length: 15
d_call: TRBD1
j_call: TRBJ1-6
cdr3_aa: CASSQVRGGNSPLHF
cdr3_nt: TGTGCCAGCAGCCAAGTAAGAGGGGGCAATTCACCCCTCCACTTT

clone_size: -
v_call: TRBV28
cdr3_length: 15
d_call: TRBD1
j_call: TRBJ2-3
cdr3_aa: CASSTTGGYTDTQYF
cdr3_nt: TGTGCCAGCAGCACGACAGGGGGCTACACAGATACGCAGTATTTT

clone_size: few
v_call: TRBV27
cdr3_length: 15
d_call: TRBD2
j_call: TRBJ2-5
cdr3_aa: CASSSPTSGEETQYF
cdr3_nt: TGTGCCAGCAGTTCCCCGACTAGCGGGGAAGAGACCCAGTACTTC

clone_size: many
v_call: TRBV27
cdr3_length: 15
d_call: TRBD2
j_call: TRBJ2-1
cdr3_aa: CASSLGGTSGRKQFF
cdr3_nt: TGTGCCAGCAGTTTAGGCGGGACTAGCGGGAGGAAGCAGTTCTTC

clone_size: many
v_call: TRBV10-3
cdr3_length: 14
d_call: TRBD2
j_call: TRBJ2-1
cdr3_aa: CAISEPVAGAEQFF
cdr3_nt: TGTGCCATCAGTGAGCCAGTAGCGGGAGCTGAGCAGTTCTTC

clone_size: -
v_call: TRBV18
cdr3_length: 16
d_call: -
j_call: TRBJ2-1
cdr3_aa: CASSQTGTRIYNEQFF
cdr3_nt: TGTGCCAGCTCACAAACCGGGACACGAATCTACAATGAGCAGTTCTTC